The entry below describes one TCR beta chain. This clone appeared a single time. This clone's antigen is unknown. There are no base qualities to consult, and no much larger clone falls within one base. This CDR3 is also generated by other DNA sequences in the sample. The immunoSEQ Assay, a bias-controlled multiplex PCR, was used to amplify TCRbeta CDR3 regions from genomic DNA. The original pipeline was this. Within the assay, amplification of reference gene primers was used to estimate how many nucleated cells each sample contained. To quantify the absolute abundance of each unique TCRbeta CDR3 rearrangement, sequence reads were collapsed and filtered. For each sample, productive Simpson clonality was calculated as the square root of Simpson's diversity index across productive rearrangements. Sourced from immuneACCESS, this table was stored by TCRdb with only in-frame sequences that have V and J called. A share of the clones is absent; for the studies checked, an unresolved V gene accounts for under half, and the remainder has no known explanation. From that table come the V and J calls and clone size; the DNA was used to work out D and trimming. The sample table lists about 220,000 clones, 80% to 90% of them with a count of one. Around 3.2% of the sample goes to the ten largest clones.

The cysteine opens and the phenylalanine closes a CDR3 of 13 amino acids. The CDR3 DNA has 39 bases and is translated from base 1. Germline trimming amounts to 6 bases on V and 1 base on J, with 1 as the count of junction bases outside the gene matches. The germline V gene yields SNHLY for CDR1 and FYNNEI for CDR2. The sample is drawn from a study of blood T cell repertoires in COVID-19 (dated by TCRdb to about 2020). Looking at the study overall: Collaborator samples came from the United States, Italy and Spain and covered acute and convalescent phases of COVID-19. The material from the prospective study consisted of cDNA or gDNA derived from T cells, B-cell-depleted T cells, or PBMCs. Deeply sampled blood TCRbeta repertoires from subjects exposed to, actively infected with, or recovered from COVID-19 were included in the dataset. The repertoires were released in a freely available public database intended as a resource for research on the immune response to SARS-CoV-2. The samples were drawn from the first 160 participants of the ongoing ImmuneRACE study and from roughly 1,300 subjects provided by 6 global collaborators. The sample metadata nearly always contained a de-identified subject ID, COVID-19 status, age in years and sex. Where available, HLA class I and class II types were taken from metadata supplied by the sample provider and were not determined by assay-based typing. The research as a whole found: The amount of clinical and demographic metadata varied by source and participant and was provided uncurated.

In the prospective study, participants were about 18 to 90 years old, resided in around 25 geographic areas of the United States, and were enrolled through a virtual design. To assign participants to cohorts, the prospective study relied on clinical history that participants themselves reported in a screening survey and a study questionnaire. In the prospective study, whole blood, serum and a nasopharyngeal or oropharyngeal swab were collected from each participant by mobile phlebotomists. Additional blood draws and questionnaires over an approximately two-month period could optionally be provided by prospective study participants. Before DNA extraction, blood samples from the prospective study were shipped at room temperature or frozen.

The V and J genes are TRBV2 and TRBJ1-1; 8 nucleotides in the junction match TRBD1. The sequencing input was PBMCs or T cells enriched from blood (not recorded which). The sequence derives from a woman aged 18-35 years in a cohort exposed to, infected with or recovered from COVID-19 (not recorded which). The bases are TGTGCCAGCAGCGGACAGGGGAACACTGAAGCTTTCTTT. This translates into CASSGQGNTEAFF.